The clone carrying this T cell receptor beta chain was seen ten or more times. The data are from a study of early T cells in non-severe SARS-CoV-2 infection. The CDR3 has 13 amino acids. V was cut by 8 bases and J by 7 bases, with 18 bases left in between. CDR1 GTSNPN and CDR2 SVGIG come from the germline V gene (reference sequence). TCRdb itself ran the 5' RACE reads through MiXCR, one entry per CDR3 protein. The sample yields 48,000 or so distinct CDR3 sequences, about 6.2% seen once. This TCR derives from an adult who was a healthcare worker with PCR-confirmed SARS-CoV-2 infection or an uninfected control (not recorded which). The J gene is TRBJ1-3, the V gene TRBV30; tentative D call: TRBD1 (5 bases). The starting material was whole blood, obtained at baseline. The CDR3 protein is CAGSRGVNNTIYF. The CDR3 DNA reads as TGTGCCGGTTCCCGGGGGGTAAACAACACCATATATTTT.